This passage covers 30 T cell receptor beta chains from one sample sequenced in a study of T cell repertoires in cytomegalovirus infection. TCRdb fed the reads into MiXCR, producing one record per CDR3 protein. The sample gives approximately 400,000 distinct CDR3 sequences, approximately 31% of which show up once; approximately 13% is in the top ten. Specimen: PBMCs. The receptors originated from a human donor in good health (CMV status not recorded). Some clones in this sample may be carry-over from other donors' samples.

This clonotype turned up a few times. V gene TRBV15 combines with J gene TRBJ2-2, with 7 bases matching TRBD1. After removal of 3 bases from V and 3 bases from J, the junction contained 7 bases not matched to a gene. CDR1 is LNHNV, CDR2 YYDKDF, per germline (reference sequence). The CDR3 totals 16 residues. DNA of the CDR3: TGTGCCACCAGCAGCCCCGGGACAGAATACACCGGGGAGCTGTTTTTT. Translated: CATSSPGTEYTGELFF.

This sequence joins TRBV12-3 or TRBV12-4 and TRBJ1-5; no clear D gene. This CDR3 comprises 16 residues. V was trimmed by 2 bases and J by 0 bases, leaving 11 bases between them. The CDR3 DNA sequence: TGTGCCAGCAGTTTAAGAGGGCCCAATAGCAATCAGCCCCAGCATTTT. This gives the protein CASSLRGPNSNQPQHF.

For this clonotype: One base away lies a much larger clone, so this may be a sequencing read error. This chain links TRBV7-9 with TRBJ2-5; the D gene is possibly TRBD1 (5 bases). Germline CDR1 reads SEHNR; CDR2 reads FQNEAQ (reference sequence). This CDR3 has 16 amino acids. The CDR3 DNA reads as TGTGCCTGCAGCTCCCGGCTAGGGGCGGAGCAAGAGACCCAGTACTTC. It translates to CACSSRLGAEQETQYF.

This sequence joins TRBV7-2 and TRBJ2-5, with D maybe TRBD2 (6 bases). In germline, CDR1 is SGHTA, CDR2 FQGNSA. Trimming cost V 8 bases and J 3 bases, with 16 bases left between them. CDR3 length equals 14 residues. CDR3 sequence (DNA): TGTGCCAGCGCGCGTAGGGAGGAAAAAGAGACCCAGTACTTC. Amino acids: CASARREEKETQYF.

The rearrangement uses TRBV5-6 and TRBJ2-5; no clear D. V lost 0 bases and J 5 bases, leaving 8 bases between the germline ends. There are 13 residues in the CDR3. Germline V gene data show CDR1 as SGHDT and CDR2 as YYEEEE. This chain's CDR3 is CASSLGHWETQYF. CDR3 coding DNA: TGTGCCAGCAGCTTGGGACATTGGGAGACCCAGTACTTC.

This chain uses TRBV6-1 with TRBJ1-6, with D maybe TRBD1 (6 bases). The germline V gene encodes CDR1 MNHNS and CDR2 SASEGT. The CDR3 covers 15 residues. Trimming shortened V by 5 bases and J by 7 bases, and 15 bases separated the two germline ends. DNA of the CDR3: TGTGCCAGCAGTATACACTTCGGGACAAATTCACCCCTCCACTTT. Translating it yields CASSIHFGTNSPLHF.

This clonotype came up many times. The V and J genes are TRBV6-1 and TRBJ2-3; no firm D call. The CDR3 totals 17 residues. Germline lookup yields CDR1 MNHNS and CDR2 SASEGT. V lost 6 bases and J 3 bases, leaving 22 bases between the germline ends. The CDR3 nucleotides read TGTGCCAGCAGGCAATCTATGTCTGCTGTGTATACAGATACGCAGTATTTT. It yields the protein CASRQSMSAVYTDTQYF.

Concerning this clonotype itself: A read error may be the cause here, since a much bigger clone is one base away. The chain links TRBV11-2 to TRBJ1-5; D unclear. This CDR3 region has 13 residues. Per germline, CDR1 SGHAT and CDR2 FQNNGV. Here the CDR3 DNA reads TGTTCCAGCAGCCTTTGGACTCATCAGCCCCAGCATTTT. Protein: CSSSLWTHQPQHF.

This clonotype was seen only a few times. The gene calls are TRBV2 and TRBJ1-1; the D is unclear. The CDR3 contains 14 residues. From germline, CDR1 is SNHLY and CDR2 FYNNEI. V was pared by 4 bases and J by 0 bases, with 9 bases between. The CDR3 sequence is CASSGSVMNTEAFF. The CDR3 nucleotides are TGTGCCAGCAGTGGCAGTGTTATGAACACTGAAGCTTTCTTT.

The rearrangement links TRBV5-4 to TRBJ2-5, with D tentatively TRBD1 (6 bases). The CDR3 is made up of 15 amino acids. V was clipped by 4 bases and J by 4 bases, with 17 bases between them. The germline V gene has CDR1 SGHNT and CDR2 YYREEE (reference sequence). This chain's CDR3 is CASSAAGVWRETQYF. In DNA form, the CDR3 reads TGTGCCAGCAGCGCCGCAGGGGTTTGGCGAGAGACCCAGTACTTC.

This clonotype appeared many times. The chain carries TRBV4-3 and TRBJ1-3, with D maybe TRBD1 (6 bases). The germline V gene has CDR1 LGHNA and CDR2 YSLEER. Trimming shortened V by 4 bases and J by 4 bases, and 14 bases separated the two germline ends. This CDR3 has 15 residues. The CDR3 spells CASSPTQGTGNTIYF. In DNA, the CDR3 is TGCGCCAGCAGCCCGACACAGGGTACGGGAAACACCATATATTTT.

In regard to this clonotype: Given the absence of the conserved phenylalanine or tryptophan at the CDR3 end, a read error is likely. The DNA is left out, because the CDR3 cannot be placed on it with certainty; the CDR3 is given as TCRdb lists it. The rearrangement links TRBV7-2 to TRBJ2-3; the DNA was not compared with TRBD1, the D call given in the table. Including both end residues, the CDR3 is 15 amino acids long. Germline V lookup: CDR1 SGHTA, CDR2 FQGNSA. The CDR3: CASSPGQAGAETKYC.

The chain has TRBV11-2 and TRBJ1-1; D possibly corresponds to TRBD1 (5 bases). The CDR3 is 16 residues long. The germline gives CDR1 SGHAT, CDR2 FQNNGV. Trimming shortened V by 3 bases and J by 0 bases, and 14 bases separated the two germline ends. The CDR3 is CASSFPPTAMNTEAFF. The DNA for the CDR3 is TGTGCCAGCAGCTTTCCCCCGACAGCCATGAACACTGAAGCTTTCTTT.

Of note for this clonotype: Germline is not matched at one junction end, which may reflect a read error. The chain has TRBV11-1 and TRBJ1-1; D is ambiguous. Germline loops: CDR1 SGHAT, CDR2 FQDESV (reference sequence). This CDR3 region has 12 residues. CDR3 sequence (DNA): TGTGCCAGCAGCGTCACGGGCACTGAAGTTTTCTTT. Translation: CASSVTGTEVFF.

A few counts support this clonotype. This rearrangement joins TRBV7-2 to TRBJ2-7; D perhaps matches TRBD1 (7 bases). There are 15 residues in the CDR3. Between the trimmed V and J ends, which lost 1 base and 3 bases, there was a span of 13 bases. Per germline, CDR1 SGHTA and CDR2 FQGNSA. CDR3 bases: TGTGCCAGCAGCTTAGATCAGGGGGGAGGCTACGAGCAGTACTTC. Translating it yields CASSLDQGGGYEQYF.

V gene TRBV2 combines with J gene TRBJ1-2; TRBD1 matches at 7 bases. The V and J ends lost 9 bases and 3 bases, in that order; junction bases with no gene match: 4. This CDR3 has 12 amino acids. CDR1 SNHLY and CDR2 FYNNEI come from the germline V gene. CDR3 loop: CASKQGYYGYTF. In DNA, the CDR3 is TGTGCCAGTAAACAGGGGTACTATGGCTACACCTTC. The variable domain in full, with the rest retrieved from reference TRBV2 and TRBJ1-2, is EPEVTQTPSHQVTQMGQEVILRCVPISNHLYFYWYRQILGQKVEFLVSFYNNEISEKSEIFDDQFSVERPDGSNFTLKIRSTKLEDSAMYFCASKQGYYGYTFGSGTRLTVV.

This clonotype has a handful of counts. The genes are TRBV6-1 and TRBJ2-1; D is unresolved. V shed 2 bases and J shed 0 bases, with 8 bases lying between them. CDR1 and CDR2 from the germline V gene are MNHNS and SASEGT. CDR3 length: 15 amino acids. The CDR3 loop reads CASSELLGSYNEQFF. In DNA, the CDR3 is TGTGCCAGCAGTGAACTCCTAGGCTCCTACAATGAGCAGTTCTTC.

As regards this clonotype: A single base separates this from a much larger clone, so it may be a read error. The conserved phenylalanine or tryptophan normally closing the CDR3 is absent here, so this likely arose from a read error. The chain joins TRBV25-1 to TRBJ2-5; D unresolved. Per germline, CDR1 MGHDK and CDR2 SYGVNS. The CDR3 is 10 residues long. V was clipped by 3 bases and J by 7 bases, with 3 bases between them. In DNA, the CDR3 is TGTGCCAGCAGTGACGGGACCCAGTACGTC. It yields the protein CASSDGTQYV.

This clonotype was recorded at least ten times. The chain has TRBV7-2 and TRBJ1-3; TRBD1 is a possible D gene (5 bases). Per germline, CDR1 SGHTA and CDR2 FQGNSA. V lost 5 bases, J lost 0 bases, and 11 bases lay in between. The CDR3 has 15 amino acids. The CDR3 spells CASSTGPHSGNTIYF. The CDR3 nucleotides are TGTGCCAGCAGCACGGGACCGCACTCTGGAAACACCATATATTTT.

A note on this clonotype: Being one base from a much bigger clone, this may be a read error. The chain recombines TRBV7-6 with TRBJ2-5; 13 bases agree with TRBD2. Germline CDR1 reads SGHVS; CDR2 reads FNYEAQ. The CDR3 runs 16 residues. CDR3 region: CVSSQGTSGTQETQYF. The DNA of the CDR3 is TGTGTCAGCAGCCAGGGGACTAGCGGGACCCAAGAGACCCAGTACTTC.

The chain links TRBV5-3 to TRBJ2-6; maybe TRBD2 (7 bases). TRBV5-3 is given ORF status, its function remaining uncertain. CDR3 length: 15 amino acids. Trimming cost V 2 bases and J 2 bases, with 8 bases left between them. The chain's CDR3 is CARSFGGPGANVLTF. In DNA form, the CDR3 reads TGTGCCAGAAGCTTCGGGGGGCCTGGGGCCAACGTCCTGACTTTC.

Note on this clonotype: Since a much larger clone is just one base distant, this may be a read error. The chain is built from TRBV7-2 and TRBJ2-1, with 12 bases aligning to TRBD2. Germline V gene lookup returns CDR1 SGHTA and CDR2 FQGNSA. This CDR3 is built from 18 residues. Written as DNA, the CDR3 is TGTGCCAGCAGCTTACCGATATTGACTAGCGGGGGTCGGAATGAGAAGTTCTTC. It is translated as CASSLPILTSGGRNEKFF.

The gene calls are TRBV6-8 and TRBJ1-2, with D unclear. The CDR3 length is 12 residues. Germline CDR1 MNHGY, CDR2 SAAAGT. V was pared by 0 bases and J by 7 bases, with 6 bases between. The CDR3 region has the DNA TGTGCCAGCAGTTACTCTAGTGGTGGCTACACCTTC. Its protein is CASSYSSGGYTF.

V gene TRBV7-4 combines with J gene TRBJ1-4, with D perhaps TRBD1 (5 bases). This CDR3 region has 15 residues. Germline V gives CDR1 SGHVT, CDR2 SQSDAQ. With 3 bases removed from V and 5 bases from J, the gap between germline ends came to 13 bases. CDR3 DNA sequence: TGTGCCAGCAGCTTGAGACAGACGAAGAATGAAAAACTGTTTTTT. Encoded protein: CASSLRQTKNEKLFF.

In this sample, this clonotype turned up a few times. CDR3 amino acids: CASSYYSPATLAELFF. The CDR3 nucleotides read TGTGCCAGCAGTTATTATAGCCCGGCCACCTTGGCGGAGCTGTTTTTT. The chain carries TRBV6-2 or TRBV6-3 and TRBJ2-2; D gene uncertain. Between the trimmed V and J ends, which lost 3 bases and 10 bases, there was a span of 21 bases. CDR1 and CDR2 from the germline V gene are MNHEY and SVGEGT. This CDR3 is built from 16 residues.

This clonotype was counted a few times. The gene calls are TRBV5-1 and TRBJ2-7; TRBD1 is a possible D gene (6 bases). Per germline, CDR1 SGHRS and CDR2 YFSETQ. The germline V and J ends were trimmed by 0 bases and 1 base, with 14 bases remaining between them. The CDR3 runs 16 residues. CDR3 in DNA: TGCGCCAGCAGCTTGGACAGGGATTTCCCTTCCTACGAGCAGTACTTC. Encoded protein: CASSLDRDFPSYEQYF.

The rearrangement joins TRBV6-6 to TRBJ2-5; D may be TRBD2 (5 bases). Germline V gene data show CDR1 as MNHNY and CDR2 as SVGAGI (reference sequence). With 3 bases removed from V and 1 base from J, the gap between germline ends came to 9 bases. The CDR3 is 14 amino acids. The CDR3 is CASSYEGSQETQYF. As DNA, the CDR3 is TGTGCCAGCAGTTATGAGGGCTCCCAAGAGACCCAGTACTTC.

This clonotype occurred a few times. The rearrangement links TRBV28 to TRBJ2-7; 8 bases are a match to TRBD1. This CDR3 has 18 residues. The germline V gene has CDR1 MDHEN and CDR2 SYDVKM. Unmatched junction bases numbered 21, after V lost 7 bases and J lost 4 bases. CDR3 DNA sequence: TGTGCCAGCATTACACTCCGGACAGGGACCATTGGAGGGTACGAGCAGTACTTC. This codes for CASITLRTGTIGGYEQYF.

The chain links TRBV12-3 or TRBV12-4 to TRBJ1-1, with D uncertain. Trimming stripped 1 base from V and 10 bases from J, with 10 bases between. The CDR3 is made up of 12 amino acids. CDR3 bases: TGTGCCAGCAGTTTAGGTACCGGGCGAGCTTTCTTT. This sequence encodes CASSLGTGRAFF.

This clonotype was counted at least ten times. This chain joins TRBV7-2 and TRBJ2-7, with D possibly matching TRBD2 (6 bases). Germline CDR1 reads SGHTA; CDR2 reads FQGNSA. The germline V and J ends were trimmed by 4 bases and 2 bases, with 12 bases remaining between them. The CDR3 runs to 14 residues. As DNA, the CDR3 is TGTGCCAGCAGCTCAGATCGGGGGACCTACGAGCAGTACTTC. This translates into CASSSDRGTYEQYF. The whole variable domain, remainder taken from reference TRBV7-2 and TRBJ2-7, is GAGVSQSPSNKVTEKGKDVELRCDPISGHTALYWYRQSLGQGLEFLIYFQGNSAPDKSGLPSDRFSAERTGGSVSTLTIQRTQQEDSAVYLCASSSDRGTYEQYFGPGTRLTVT.